Reported below is one TCR beta chain. This sample was included in a study of T cell changes during pregnancy in multiple sclerosis. Here immunoSEQ multiplex PCR was the method, and the copy in TCRdb shows in-frame clones only, minus some. Found here are tens of thousands of clones, around 90% of them singletons; the top ten hold over 1%. Trimming cost V 4 bases and J 2 bases, with 11 bases left between them. The CDR3 length is 14 residues. Germline V gene data show CDR1 as LGHNA and CDR2 as YNFKEQ. V is TRBV4-2 and J is TRBJ2-5; a weak D match, TRBD1 (6 bases). This sample comprised peripheral blood, obtained in the third trimester of pregnancy. The sequence was collected from a female donor with multiple sclerosis, enrolled in a pregnancy study. The CDR3: CASSLGQTQETQYF. The CDR3 region has the DNA TGTGCCAGCAGCCTAGGACAGACTCAAGAGACCCAGTACTTC.